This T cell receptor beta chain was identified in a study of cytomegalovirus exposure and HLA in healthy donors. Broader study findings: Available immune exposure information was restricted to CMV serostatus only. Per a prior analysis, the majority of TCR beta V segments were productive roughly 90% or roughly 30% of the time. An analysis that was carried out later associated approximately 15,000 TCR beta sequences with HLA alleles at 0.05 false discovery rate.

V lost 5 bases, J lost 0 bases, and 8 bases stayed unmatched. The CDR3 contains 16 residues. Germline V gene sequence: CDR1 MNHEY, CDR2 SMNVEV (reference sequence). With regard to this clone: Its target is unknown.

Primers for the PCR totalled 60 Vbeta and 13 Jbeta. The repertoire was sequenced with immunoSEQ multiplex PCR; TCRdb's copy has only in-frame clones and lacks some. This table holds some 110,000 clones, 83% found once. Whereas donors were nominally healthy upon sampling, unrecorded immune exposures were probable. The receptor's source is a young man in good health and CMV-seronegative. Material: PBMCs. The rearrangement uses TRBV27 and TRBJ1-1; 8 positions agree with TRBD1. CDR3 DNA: TGTGCCAGCAGTGATGCGACAGGGGCGGTGAACACTGAAGCTTTCTTT. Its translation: CASSDATGAVNTEAFF.